Below, 17 T cell receptor beta chains from the same sample are listed, as sequenced in a study of patients and donors after allogeneic stem cell transplantation. TCRdb re-called the RT-PCR reads with MiXCR, one entry per CDR3 protein. The table includes about 960,000 distinct CDR3 sequences, roughly 17% detected once. The sequencing sample was made of blood, either unsorted or a sorted T cell fraction (not recorded which). These receptors originate from a human donor who was either an allogeneic HSCT recipient or a stem cell or donor lymphocyte infusion donor (not recorded which). It is not recorded whose cells these are; they may come from a transplant donor.

This clonotype appeared a few times. The chain is built from TRBV9 and TRBJ2-7; 9 positions agree with TRBD2. This CDR3 comprises 15 residues. From germline, CDR1 is SGDLS and CDR2 YYNGEE. V dropped 4 bases and J dropped 3; count of bases not matched to a gene: 8. CDR3 sequence reads: CASSPTGLALYEQYF. CDR3 DNA sequence: TGTGCCAGCAGCCCGACGGGACTAGCCCTCTACGAGCAGTACTTC.

The CDR3 DNA sequence: TGCACCGCCGGACTAGCGGGCGAGGGGGGTGAGCAGTTCTTC. This encodes CTAGLAGEGGEQFF. V gene TRBV20-1 combines with J gene TRBJ2-1; TRBD2 matches at 11 bases. The germline V gene has CDR1 DFQATT and CDR2 SNEGSKA (reference sequence). The CDR3 loop spans 14 amino acids.

This clonotype was found many times. This chain joins TRBV7-2 and TRBJ1-4, with D perhaps TRBD1 (5 bases). The V end lost 4 bases, the J end lost 6 bases, and 15 bases lay between the germline ends. The CDR3 runs to 15 residues. Germline V CDR1 and CDR2: SGHTA, FQGNSA. CDR3: CASSSDLGTYEKLFF. DNA for the CDR3: TGTGCCAGCAGCTCCGACCTCGGGACCTATGAAAAACTGTTTTTT.

This clonotype came up many times. Mismatch with germline at one junction end may stem from a read error. The V and J genes are TRBV20-1 and TRBJ2-3; 7 bases map to TRBD1. The CDR3 totals 10 residues. Germline CDR1 DFQATT, CDR2 SNEGSKA (reference sequence). The CDR3 protein is CRATGTDLLF. In DNA, the CDR3 is TGCAGGGCCACCGGGACAGACCTACTTTTT.

This clonotype was seen a single time. The chain recombines TRBV5-4 with TRBJ1-2; no reliable D call. The CDR3 loop spans 13 amino acids. The germline V and J ends were trimmed by 0 bases and 6 bases, with 9 bases remaining between them. Per germline, CDR1 SGHNT and CDR2 YYREEE (reference sequence). CDR3 amino acids: CASSLDRTDGYTF. DNA for the CDR3: TGTGCCAGCAGCTTGGACAGAACCGATGGCTACACCTTC. The variable domain in full, with the rest retrieved from reference TRBV5-4 and TRBJ1-2, is ETGVTQSPTHLIKTRGQQVTLRCSSQSGHNTVSWYQQALGQGPQFIFQYYREEENGRGNFPPRFSGLQFPNYSSELNVNALELDDSALYLCASSLDRTDGYTFGSGTRLTVV.

This clonotype was counted only a few times. The chain has TRBV6-1 and TRBJ1-6; D may be TRBD1 (5 bases). Germline CDR1 reads MNHNS; CDR2 reads SASEGT. V gave up 6 bases and J gave up 10 bases, with 13 bases separating them. This CDR3 is 13 amino acids long. The CDR3 is CASSRDSQSPLHF. In DNA, the CDR3 is TGTGCCAGCAGCCGAGACAGTCAATCACCCCTCCACTTT.

This clonotype was picked up a small number of times. The rearrangement joins TRBV6-1 to TRBJ2-5; D may be TRBD1 (6 bases). Trimming removed 5 bases from V and 2 bases from J, with 27 bases in between. This CDR3 is 19 amino acids long. CDR1 MNHNS and CDR2 SASEGT come from the germline V gene. DNA of the CDR3: TGTGCCAGCAGTCGACATGCCAGGGGATTAGGTAGAAGGCAAGAGACCCAGTACTTC. Its translation: CASSRHARGLGRRQETQYF.

The sample holds a few counts of this clonotype. This chain links TRBV27 with TRBJ2-7; 8 bases align to TRBD2. V lost 3 bases and J lost 2; bases outside the gene matches: 9. The germline gives CDR1 MNHEY, CDR2 SMNVEV (reference sequence). The CDR3 totals 16 residues. CDR3 nucleotides: TGTGCCAGCAGTTTCATGACTAAGCGGGGGCCCTACGAGCAGTACTTC. The encoded protein is CASSFMTKRGPYEQYF.

This clonotype showed up just a few times. The rearrangement uses TRBV6-1 and TRBJ2-7; 14 nucleotides line up with TRBD2. Trimming cost V 4 bases and J 9 bases; bases outside gene matches: 5. Germline V gene sequence: CDR1 MNHNS, CDR2 SASEGT. This CDR3 is 14 amino acids long. The CDR3: CASSGRLAGGAQYF. The CDR3 DNA reads as TGTGCCAGCAGTGGCCGACTAGCGGGAGGGGCGCAGTACTTC.

As for this clonotype: The CDR3 does not close with the conserved phenylalanine or tryptophan, likely indicating a read error. This sequence joins TRBV7-8 and TRBJ2-3, with D possibly matching TRBD2 (5 bases). The V gene's germline CDR1 is SGHVS and CDR2 FQNEAQ. CDR3 length: 17 residues. Trimming stripped 1 base from V and 4 bases from J, with 18 bases between. As DNA, the CDR3 is TGTGCCAGCAGCTTAGGGGAAATAGGGAGCCGGGCAGATACGCAGTATTCT. Its protein is CASSLGEIGSRADTQYS.

In this sample, this clonotype turned up a few times. The chain combines TRBV5-1 with TRBJ2-3; no definite D call. V was shortened by 2 bases and J by 2 bases, with 9 bases between the two germline ends. CDR1 SGHRS and CDR2 YFSETQ come from the germline V gene. This CDR3 is 14 amino acids long. CDR3 loop: CASSLRGDTDTQYF. The CDR3 DNA reads TGCGCCAGCAGCTTAAGAGGAGACACAGATACGCAGTATTTT. The full variable domain, in which reference TRBV5-1 and TRBJ2-3 provide the parts outside the CDR3, is KAGVTQTPRYLIKTRGQQVTLSCSPISGHRSVSWYQQTPGQGLQFLFEYFSETQRNKGNFPGRFSGRQFSNSRSEMNVSTLELGDSALYLCASSLRGDTDTQYFGPGTRLTVL.

This clonotype was seen once. This chain joins TRBV7-9 and TRBJ2-7; tentatively, D is TRBD2 (5 bases). V gave up 7 bases and J gave up 0 bases, with 19 bases separating them. This CDR3 is 16 amino acids long. Germline V CDR1 and CDR2: SEHNR, FQNEAQ (reference sequence). This CDR3 is CASTRTPSGSSYEQYF. In DNA, the CDR3 is TGTGCCAGCACCCGAACGCCATCGGGGAGCTCCTACGAGCAGTACTTC.

This clonotype has only a few counts. The chain combines TRBV7-2 with TRBJ1-2; 8 nucleotides line up with TRBD1. CDR3 length equals 15 residues. The germline V gene encodes CDR1 SGHTA and CDR2 FQGNSA. After removal of 5 bases from V and 3 bases from J, the junction contained 8 bases not matched to a gene. DNA of the CDR3: TGTGCCAGCAGCACCCCAGGGGGCGCTGACTATGGCTACACCTTC. Its translation: CASSTPGGADYGYTF.

This clonotype has only a few counts. V is TRBV24-1 and J is TRBJ2-1; 10 bases map to TRBD1. This CDR3 is 16 amino acids long. Losses at the gene ends were 0 bases for V and 7 bases for J; bases not matched to a gene: 5. CDR1 and CDR2 (germline): KGHDR, SFDVKD. The CDR3 is CATSDLGTGVGNEQFF. CDR3 nucleotides: TGTGCCACCAGTGATTTGGGGACAGGGGTCGGGAATGAGCAGTTCTTC.

The sample holds a few counts of this clonotype. The chain recombines TRBV4-3 with TRBJ2-3; 8 positions match TRBD1. Germline loops: CDR1 LGHNA, CDR2 YSLEER. This CDR3 spans 16 amino acids. Trimming at V came to 1 base and at J to 0 bases, leaving 3 bases not matched to a gene. The CDR3 DNA reads TGCGCCAGCAGCCAAGGGGACAGGAGAAGCACAGATACGCAGTATTTT. It translates to CASSQGDRRSTDTQYF.

This clonotype was detected a few times. The V call is TRBV12-3 or TRBV12-4, the J call TRBJ2-7, with 14 bases aligning to TRBD2. The CDR3 contains 18 residues. J lost 4 bases, V lost 6 bases, and 14 bases had no gene match. The CDR3 here is CASSRGLAGGPIPYEQYF. The CDR3 coding sequence is TGTGCCAGCAGCCGCGGACTAGCGGGGGGCCCTATACCTTACGAGCAGTACTTC.

The sample holds a few counts of this clonotype. Here the CDR3 DNA reads TGTGCCTGGAGTCCAGGAGCGGGTCAGCCCCAGCATTTT. Its protein is CAWSPGAGQPQHF. This chain connects TRBV30 to TRBJ1-5; D not certain. CDR1 and CDR2 from the germline V gene are GTSNPN and SVGIG (reference sequence). The CDR3 sequence is 13 residues long. V was clipped by 2 bases and J by 6 bases, with 11 bases between them.